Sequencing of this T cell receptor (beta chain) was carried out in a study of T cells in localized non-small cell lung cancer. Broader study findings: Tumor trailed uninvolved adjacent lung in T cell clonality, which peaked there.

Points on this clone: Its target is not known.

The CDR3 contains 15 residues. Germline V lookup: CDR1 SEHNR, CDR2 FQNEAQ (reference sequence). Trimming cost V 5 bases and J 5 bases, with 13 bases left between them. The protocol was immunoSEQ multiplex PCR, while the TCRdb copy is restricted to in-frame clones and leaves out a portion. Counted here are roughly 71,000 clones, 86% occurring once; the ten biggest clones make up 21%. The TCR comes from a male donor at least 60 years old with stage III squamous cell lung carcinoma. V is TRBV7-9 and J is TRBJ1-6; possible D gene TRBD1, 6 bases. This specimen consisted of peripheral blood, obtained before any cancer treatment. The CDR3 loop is CASSIQGRDNSPLHF. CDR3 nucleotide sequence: TGTGCCAGCAGCATACAGGGTAGAGATAATTCACCCCTCCACTTT. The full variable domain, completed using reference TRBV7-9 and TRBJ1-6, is DTGVSQNPRHKITKRGQNVTFRCDPISEHNRLYWYRQTLGQGPEFLTYFQNEAQLEKSRLLSDRFSAERPKGSFSTLEIQRTEQGDSAMYLCASSIQGRDNSPLHFGNGTRLTVT.